Following are 28 T cell receptor beta chains from one sample sequenced in a study of blood T cell repertoires in COVID-19. Assay: immunoSEQ multiplex PCR; the TCRdb copy retains only in-frame clones and omits some. Of about 210,000 clones in the sample, roughly 85% were seen once. Source material: peripheral blood. All receptors derive from a woman in her 70s with COVID-19, enrolled during active disease.

The V call is TRBV19, the J call TRBJ1-2; D perhaps matches TRBD1 (5 bases). The CDR3 loop spans 16 amino acids. Trimming took 5 bases from V and 5 from J, leaving 21 bases between them. Germline CDR1 and CDR2: LNHDA and SQIVND (reference sequence). CDR3 DNA sequence: TGTGCCAGTAGTGCCGGAGACAGTTCTTCGTGGTATGGCTACACCTTC. Protein product: CASSAGDSSSWYGYTF.

The rearrangement uses TRBV2 and TRBJ1-1; TRBD1 might be the D (5 bases). Trimming took off 3 bases at V and 11 bases at J, with 13 bases between the two ends. Germline loops: CDR1 SNHLY, CDR2 FYNNEI. The CDR3 is made up of 12 amino acids. CDR3 sequence (DNA): TGTGCCAGCAGTGAGGGGCCATCGTGGGCTTTCTTT. Amino acid sequence: CASSEGPSWAFF. The entire variable domain, with the rest obtained from reference TRBV2 and TRBJ1-1, is as follows: EPEVTQTPSHQVTQMGQEVILRCVPISNHLYFYWYRQILGQKVEFLVSFYNNEISEKSEIFDDQFSVERPDGSNFTLKIRSTKLEDSAMYFCASSEGPSWAFFGQGTRLTVV.

The J gene is TRBJ2-3, the V gene TRBV6-2 or TRBV6-3; TRBD1 is a possible D gene (6 bases). Germline V lookup: CDR1 MNHEY, CDR2 SVGEGT. The CDR3 is 16 residues long. The ends were cut back, 2 bases at V and 2 bases at J, with 14 bases in the middle. This CDR3 is CASSYRLGQTTDTQYF. The CDR3 nucleotides are TGTGCCAGCAGTTACAGGCTAGGACAGACCACAGATACGCAGTATTTT.

This clone occurred once. The chain carries TRBV2 and TRBJ2-1; TRBD2 is a possible D gene (5 bases). Germline V gene data show CDR1 as SNHLY and CDR2 as FYNNEI. Trimming stripped 3 bases from V and 6 bases from J, with 12 bases between. The CDR3 has 14 amino acids. In nucleotides, the CDR3 is TGTGCCAGCAGTGAGTTGACTATCGGCAATGAGCAGTTCTTC. It yields the protein CASSELTIGNEQFF.

J is TRBJ1-1 and V is TRBV7-9; TRBD1 is a possible D gene (6 bases). With 4 bases removed from V and 1 base from J, the gap between germline ends came to 13 bases. The CDR3 consists of 15 residues. Germline lookup yields CDR1 SEHNR and CDR2 FQNEAQ (reference sequence). The CDR3 DNA follows: TGTGCCAGCAGCTCATTTCTACAGGGGAACACTGAAGCTTTCTTT. This gives the protein CASSSFLQGNTEAFF.

The chain links TRBV5-1 to TRBJ2-2; 8 nucleotides align to TRBD2. CDR1 is SGHRS and CDR2 is YFSETQ in the germline V gene. This CDR3 is 16 amino acids long. J lost 5 bases, V lost 1 base, and 7 bases had no gene match. CDR3: CASSLSVAGGTGELFF. The CDR3 bases are TGCGCCAGCAGCTTGAGTGTCGCGGGAGGTACCGGGGAGCTGTTTTTT.

V and J are TRBV18 and TRBJ2-5; weak D call: TRBD1 (6 bases). Germline CDR1 reads KGHSH; CDR2 reads LQKENI. Trimming took 3 bases from V and 0 from J, leaving 11 bases between them. The CDR3 runs to 15 residues. The CDR3: CASSPPGQYQETQYF. CDR3 sequence (DNA): TGTGCCAGCTCACCCCCCGGACAGTACCAAGAGACCCAGTACTTC.

Note on this clone: Distinct nucleotide sequences in the sample also encode this CDR3. The chain recombines TRBV7-9 with TRBJ1-1; 9 bases are a match to TRBD1. This CDR3 has 15 amino acids. CDR1 is SEHNR and CDR2 is FQNEAQ in the germline V gene (reference sequence). Trimming at V came to 5 bases and at J to 1 base, leaving 5 bases not matched to a gene. This chain's CDR3 is CASSPRQGGNTEAFF. CDR3 bases: TGTGCCAGCAGCCCACGACAGGGGGGGAACACTGAAGCTTTCTTT.

The chain carries TRBV9 and TRBJ2-3, with D possibly matching TRBD2 (5 bases). CDR3 length equals 15 residues. Germline V gene sequence: CDR1 SGDLS, CDR2 YYNGEE. V lost 0 bases, J lost 0 bases, and 8 bases lay in between. The CDR3: CASSVGGMSTDTQYF. The CDR3 DNA reads TGTGCCAGCAGCGTAGGAGGGATGAGCACAGATACGCAGTATTTT.

The rearrangement links TRBV7-6 to TRBJ2-1; TRBD2 agrees at 11 bases. After removal of 1 base from V and 12 bases from J, the junction contained 14 bases not matched to a gene. The CDR3 has 17 residues. Germline V gives CDR1 SGHVS, CDR2 FNYEAQ. The CDR3, as DNA: TGTGCCAGCAGCTTAGACCCAAGACTAGCGGGAACTCCCGGGCAGTTCTTC. Residues: CASSLDPRLAGTPGQFF.

The chain couples TRBV6-2 or TRBV6-3 to TRBJ1-1; tentative D call: TRBD1 (6 bases). Germline CDR1 is MNHEY and CDR2 is SVGEGT. Trimming took 2 bases from V and 0 from J, leaving 7 bases between them. The CDR3 has 14 amino acids. This chain's CDR3 is CASSYQGMNTEAFF. CDR3 nucleotide sequence: TGTGCCAGCAGTTACCAGGGGATGAACACTGAAGCTTTCTTT.

V gene TRBV5-6 combines with J gene TRBJ1-6, with a tentative D call TRBD1 (5 bases). Between the trimmed V and J ends, which lost 4 bases and 14 bases, there was a span of 19 bases. From germline, CDR1 is SGHDT and CDR2 YYEEEE. The length of the CDR3 is 14 residues. CDR3: CASSVLRDLLSLHF. Written as DNA, the CDR3 is TGTGCCAGCAGCGTCCTCCGGGACTTATTATCCCTCCACTTT.

V usage is TRBV4-3 and J usage is TRBJ1-6; possibly TRBD1 for D (5 bases). Trimming took 0 bases from V and 10 from J, leaving 10 bases between them. This CDR3 spans 14 amino acids. The germline V gene encodes CDR1 LGHNA and CDR2 YSLEER. The CDR3 region has the DNA TGCGCCAGCAGCCAAGATTCGGGGGAATCACCCCTCCACTTT. Translation gives CASSQDSGESPLHF.

The rearrangement links TRBV6-2 or TRBV6-3 to TRBJ1-2, with D unresolved. Trimming cost V 4 bases and J 2 bases, with 11 bases left between them. Germline CDR1 is MNHEY and CDR2 is SVGEGT. There are 14 residues in the CDR3. The CDR3 reads CASSWGGGNYGYTF. DNA of the CDR3: TGTGCCAGCAGTTGGGGAGGAGGGAACTATGGCTACACCTTC.

The gene calls are TRBV11-2 and TRBJ2-2; D is ambiguous. The ends were cut back, 6 bases at V and 7 bases at J, with 12 bases in the middle. Germline V lookup: CDR1 SGHAT, CDR2 FQNNGV. The CDR3 covers 13 residues. Here the CDR3 DNA reads TGTGCCAGCAGATATATAGCCAACGGGGAGCTGTTTTTT. Amino acids: CASRYIANGELFF.

V usage is TRBV19 and J usage is TRBJ2-3; 7 bases agree with TRBD2. V trimming: 7 bases; J trimming: 6 bases; junction bases outside the gene matches: 10. This CDR3 is 14 amino acids long. Per germline, CDR1 LNHDA and CDR2 SQIVND (reference sequence). The CDR3 bases are TGTGCCAGTACCCTAGCGGACTCGGCGGATACGCAGTATTTT. Translation: CASTLADSADTQYF.

This chain joins TRBV5-4 and TRBJ1-6, with D tentatively TRBD1 (5 bases). Germline CDR1 SGHNT, CDR2 YYREEE (reference sequence). The V gene lost 4 bases and the J gene lost 6 bases, with 11 bases spanning the gap. The length of the CDR3 is 14 residues. The CDR3 region is CASSEDGGNSPLHF. The CDR3 nucleotides are TGTGCCAGCAGCGAGGACGGGGGTAATTCACCCCTCCACTTT.

The chain couples TRBV4-1 to TRBJ1-2; 8 nucleotides align to TRBD1. With 1 base clipped from V and 6 bases from J, the junction kept 13 bases outside the gene matches. The CDR3 totals 17 residues. CDR1 and CDR2 (germline): MGHRA, YSYEKL. CDR3 amino acids: CASSQAIPGQGLHGYTF. The DNA of the CDR3 is TGCGCCAGCAGCCAAGCAATTCCAGGACAGGGTCTCCATGGCTACACCTTC.

The CDR3: CASGDTGGNEQFF. Written as DNA, the CDR3 is TGTGCCAGCGGCGATACGGGTGGCAATGAGCAGTTCTTC. This chain links TRBV11-3 with TRBJ2-1; D is undetermined. V was shortened by 8 bases and J by 6 bases, with 14 bases between the two germline ends. CDR3 length: 13 amino acids. From germline, CDR1 is SGHNT and CDR2 YENEEA.

This chain links TRBV18 with TRBJ1-2; D gene uncertain. Trimming stripped 5 bases from V and 4 bases from J, with 11 bases between. CDR3 size: 13 residues. Germline assignment: CDR1 KGHSH and CDR2 LQKENI. The DNA for the CDR3 is TGTGCCAGCTCATCGGAGCAAATCTATGGCTACACCTTC. Its translation is CASSSEQIYGYTF.

V usage is TRBV19 and J usage is TRBJ2-3; 8 nucleotides match TRBD1. Germline-derived CDR1 and CDR2 are LNHDA and SQIVND (reference sequence). J was trimmed by 3 bases and V by 4 bases; bases with no gene match: 3. The CDR3 is made up of 14 amino acids. The CDR3 nucleotides read TGTGCCAGTAGTAGAAACAGGGGGACAGATACGCAGTATTTT. It translates to CASSRNRGTDTQYF.

The DNA for the CDR3 is TGTGCCAGCAGCTTTGTGGGAGCGAAGGAGACCCAGTACTTC. This translates into CASSFVGAKETQYF. The chain joins TRBV5-5 to TRBJ2-5, with a weak D call TRBD2 (5 bases). The germline V and J ends were trimmed by 2 bases and 5 bases, with 13 bases remaining between them. CDR3 length: 14 residues. Germline V gene lookup returns CDR1 SGHKS and CDR2 YYEKEE (reference sequence).

The genes are TRBV12-2 and TRBJ2-5; the table calls TRBD2, which could not be checked here. TRBV12-2 is noted as a pseudogene. This CDR3 is 19 amino acids long. The CDR3 DNA reads as TGTGCAAGTCGCACGAGGACTAGCGGGTCCCACGCAGTCGGGGAGACCCAGTACTTC. As protein: CASRTRTSGSHAVGETQYF.

The gene calls are TRBV27 and TRBJ1-1, with D maybe TRBD1 (5 bases). CDR3 length: 16 amino acids. V lost 5 bases and J 1 base, leaving 17 bases between the germline ends. CDR1 is MNHEY, CDR2 SMNVEV, per germline (reference sequence). This CDR3 is CASSPIRPRGNTEAFF. The DNA for the CDR3 is TGTGCCAGCAGTCCCATCCGACCAAGGGGGAACACTGAAGCTTTCTTT.

J is TRBJ1-2 and V is TRBV6-5; 8 bases are a match to TRBD1. The germline gives CDR1 MNHEY, CDR2 SVGAGI. This CDR3 has 14 amino acids. The junction had 6 bases not matched to a gene; V was cut back by 6 bases and J by 3 bases. CDR3 in DNA: TGTGCCAGCAGGAGCCCGACAGGGGACTATGGCTACACCTTC. This sequence encodes CASRSPTGDYGYTF.

The chain has TRBV4-1 and TRBJ1-2; the D is unclear. V was shortened by 5 bases and J by 5 bases, with 33 bases between the two germline ends. In germline, CDR1 is MGHRA, CDR2 YSYEKL. The CDR3 has 20 residues. CDR3 DNA: TGCGCCAGCAGCGACCCCCCGGGCTCGTTTGTTTCGGGCCGAGGGTATGGCTACACCTTC. The encoded protein is CASSDPPGSFVSGRGYGYTF.

V is TRBV11-2 and J is TRBJ1-4; D is possibly TRBD1 (5 bases). The germline V and J ends were trimmed by 6 bases and 1 base, with 18 bases remaining between them. The length of the CDR3 is 17 residues. CDR1 and CDR2 from the germline V gene are SGHAT and FQNNGV. The CDR3 loop is CASRDRRRGKTNEKLFF. CDR3 DNA: TGTGCCAGCAGAGACCGACGGCGGGGCAAAACTAATGAAAAACTGTTTTTT.

The chain combines TRBV10-2 with TRBJ2-3; no firm D call. V was clipped by 2 bases and J by 4 bases, with 4 bases between them. Germline V gives CDR1 WSHSY, CDR2 SAAADI. The CDR3 length is 12 residues. CDR3 sequence (DNA): TGCGCCAGCAGTGAGAGCTCAGATACGCAGTATTTT. Protein product: CASSESSDTQYF.